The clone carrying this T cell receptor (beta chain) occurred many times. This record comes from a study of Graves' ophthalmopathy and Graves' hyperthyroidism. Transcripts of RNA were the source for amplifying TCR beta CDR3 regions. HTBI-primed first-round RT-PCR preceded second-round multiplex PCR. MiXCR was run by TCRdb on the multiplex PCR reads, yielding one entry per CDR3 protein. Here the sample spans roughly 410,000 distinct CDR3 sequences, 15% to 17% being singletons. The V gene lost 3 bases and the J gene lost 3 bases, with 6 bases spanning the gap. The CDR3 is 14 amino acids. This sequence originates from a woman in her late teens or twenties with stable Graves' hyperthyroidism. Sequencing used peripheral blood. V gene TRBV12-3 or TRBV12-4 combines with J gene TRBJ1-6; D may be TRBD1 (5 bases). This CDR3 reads CASSLGLYNSPLHF. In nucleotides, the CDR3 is TGTGCCAGCAGTTTGGGGCTCTATAATTCACCCCTCCACTTT.